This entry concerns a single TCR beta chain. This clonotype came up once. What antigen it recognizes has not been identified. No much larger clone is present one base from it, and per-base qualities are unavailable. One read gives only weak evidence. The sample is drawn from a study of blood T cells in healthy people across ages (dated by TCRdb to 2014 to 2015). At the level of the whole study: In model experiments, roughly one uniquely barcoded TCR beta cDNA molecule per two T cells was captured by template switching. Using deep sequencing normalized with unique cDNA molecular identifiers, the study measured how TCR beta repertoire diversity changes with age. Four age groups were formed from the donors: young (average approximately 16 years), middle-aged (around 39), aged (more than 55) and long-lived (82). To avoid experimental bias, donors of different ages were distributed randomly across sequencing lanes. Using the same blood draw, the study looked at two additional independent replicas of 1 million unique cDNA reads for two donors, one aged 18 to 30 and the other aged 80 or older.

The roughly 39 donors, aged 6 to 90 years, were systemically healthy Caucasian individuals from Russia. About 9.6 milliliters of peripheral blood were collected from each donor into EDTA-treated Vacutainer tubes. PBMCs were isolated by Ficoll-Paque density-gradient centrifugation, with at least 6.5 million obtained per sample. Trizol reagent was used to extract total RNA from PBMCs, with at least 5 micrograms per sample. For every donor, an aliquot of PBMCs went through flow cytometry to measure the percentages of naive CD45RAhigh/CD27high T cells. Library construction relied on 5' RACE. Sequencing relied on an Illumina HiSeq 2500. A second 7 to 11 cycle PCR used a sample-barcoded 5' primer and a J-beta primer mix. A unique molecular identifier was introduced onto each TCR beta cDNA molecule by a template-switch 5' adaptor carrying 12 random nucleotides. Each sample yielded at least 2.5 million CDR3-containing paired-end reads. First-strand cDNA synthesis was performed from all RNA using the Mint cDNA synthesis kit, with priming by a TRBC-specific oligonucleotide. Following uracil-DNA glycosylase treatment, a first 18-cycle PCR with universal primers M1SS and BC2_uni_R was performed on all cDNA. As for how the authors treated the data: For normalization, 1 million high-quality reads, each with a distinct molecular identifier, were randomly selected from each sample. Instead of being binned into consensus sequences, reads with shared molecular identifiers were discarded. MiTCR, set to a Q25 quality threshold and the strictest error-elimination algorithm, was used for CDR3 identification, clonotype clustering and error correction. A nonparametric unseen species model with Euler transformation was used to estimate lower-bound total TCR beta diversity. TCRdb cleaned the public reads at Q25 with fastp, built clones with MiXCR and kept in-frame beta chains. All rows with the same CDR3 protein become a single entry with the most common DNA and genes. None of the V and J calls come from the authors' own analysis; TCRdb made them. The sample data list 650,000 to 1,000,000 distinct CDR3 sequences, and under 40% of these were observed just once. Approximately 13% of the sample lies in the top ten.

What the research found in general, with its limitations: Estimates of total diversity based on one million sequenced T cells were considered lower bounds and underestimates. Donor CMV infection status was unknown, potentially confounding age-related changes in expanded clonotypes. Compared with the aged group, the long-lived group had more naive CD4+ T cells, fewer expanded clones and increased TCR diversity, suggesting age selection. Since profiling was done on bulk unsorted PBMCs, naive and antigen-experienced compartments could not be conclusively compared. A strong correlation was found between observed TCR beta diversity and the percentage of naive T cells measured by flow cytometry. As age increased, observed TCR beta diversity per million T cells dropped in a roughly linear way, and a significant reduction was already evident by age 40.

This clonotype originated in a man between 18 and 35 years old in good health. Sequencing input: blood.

The sequenced DNA: TGTGCCAGCAGTACAGGTGTTTTGGGGAGCTCCTACAATGAGCAGTTCTTC. This encodes CASSTGVLGSSYNEQFF. The sequence links TRBV25-1 to TRBJ2-1; the D segment might be TRBD1 or TRBD2, since each matches 5 bases. At the junction V is shortened by 5 bases and J by 0 bases, with 17 bases in between. The CDR3 covers 17 residues, taking in both the cysteine and the phenylalanine. The kept DNA is CDR3 alone, 51 bases in frame from the first base. CDR1 and CDR2 are read off the germline V gene as MGHDK and SYGVNS.